These T cell receptor beta chains were read from a single sample in a study of cytomegalovirus exposure and HLA in healthy donors. Here immunoSEQ multiplex PCR was the method, and the copy in TCRdb shows in-frame clones only, minus some. The sample has approximately 150,000 clones, over 70% seen once. Sequencing used PBMCs. The receptors were gathered from a young woman in good health and CMV-seronegative. The CDR3 runs from the conserved cysteine through the conserved F or W. D genes are given only for firm matches. A clone size is listed for some rows: how often the clone was seen (once, few, many), or a class if it is expanded.

D gene: TRBD1; J gene: TRBJ2-7; V gene: TRBV19; clone size: .; CDR3 protein: CASSMATGSVHEQYF; CDR3 DNA: TGTGCCAGTAGTATGGCGACAGGGAGCGTACACGAGCAGTACTTC
D gene: .; J gene: TRBJ2-7; V gene: TRBV29-1; clone size: .; CDR3 protein: CSVAGLYDYEQYF; CDR3 DNA: TGCAGCGTTGCTGGACTCTACGATTACGAGCAGTACTTC
D gene: .; J gene: TRBJ2-7; V gene: TRBV25-1; clone size: .; CDR3 protein: CASTYMDYEQYF; CDR3 DNA: TGTGCCAGCACTTACATGGACTACGAGCAGTACTTC
D gene: .; J gene: TRBJ1-1; V gene: TRBV29-1; clone size: .; CDR3 protein: CSVLTGINTEAFF; CDR3 DNA: TGCAGCGTCCTGACAGGTATTAACACTGAAGCTTTCTTT
D gene: .; J gene: TRBJ2-5; V gene: TRBV2; clone size: .; CDR3 protein: CASNQEVTQYF; CDR3 DNA: TGTGCCAGCAATCAGGAGGTGACCCAGTACTTC
D gene: TRBD1; J gene: TRBJ2-7; V gene: TRBV5-6; clone size: .; CDR3 protein: CASSLGAGGSYEQYF; CDR3 DNA: TGTGCCAGCAGCTTGGGTGCAGGGGGCTCCTACGAGCAGTACTTC
D gene: TRBD2; J gene: TRBJ2-7; V gene: TRBV5-6; clone size: few; CDR3 protein: CASSLARTSGTYEQYF; CDR3 DNA: TGTGCCAGCAGCTTGGCCCGGACTAGCGGTACCTACGAGCAGTACTTC
D gene: TRBD2; J gene: TRBJ2-1; V gene: TRBV4-1; clone size: .; CDR3 protein: CASSPRTPSGSRNEQFF; CDR3 DNA: TGCGCCAGCAGCCCGAGAACCCCTAGCGGGAGCCGCAATGAGCAGTTCTTC
D gene: TRBD1; J gene: TRBJ1-1; V gene: TRBV11-2; clone size: .; CDR3 protein: CASSLNPGTANTEAFF; CDR3 DNA: TGTGCCAGCAGCTTAAACCCCGGGACAGCTAACACTGAAGCTTTCTTT
D gene: TRBD1; J gene: TRBJ1-1; V gene: TRBV5-1; clone size: .; CDR3 protein: CASRAQGGTEAFF; CDR3 DNA: TGCGCCAGCAGAGCACAGGGGGGCACTGAAGCTTTCTTT
D gene: TRBD1; J gene: TRBJ2-1; V gene: TRBV2; clone size: .; CDR3 protein: CASKRDRLDNEQFF; CDR3 DNA: TGTGCCAGCAAGAGGGACAGGCTAGACAATGAGCAGTTCTTC
D gene: TRBD1; J gene: TRBJ2-2; V gene: TRBV5-1; clone size: .; CDR3 protein: CASSSGGDITGELFF; CDR3 DNA: TGCGCCAGCAGCTCAGGGGGAGATATCACCGGGGAGCTGTTTTTT
D gene: .; J gene: TRBJ2-5; V gene: TRBV27; clone size: .; CDR3 protein: CASSSSGETQYF; CDR3 DNA: TGTGCCAGCAGTTCCTCCGGAGAGACCCAGTACTTC
D gene: .; J gene: TRBJ2-7; V gene: TRBV14; clone size: .; CDR3 protein: CASSPGGAQGVYEQYF; CDR3 DNA: TGTGCCAGCAGCCCCGGGGGAGCCCAGGGGGTCTACGAGCAGTACTTC
D gene: TRBD1; J gene: TRBJ1-1; V gene: TRBV7-8; clone size: .; CDR3 protein: CASSHRQGLTEAFF; CDR3 DNA: TGTGCCAGCAGCCACCGACAGGGACTCACTGAAGCTTTCTTT
D gene: .; J gene: TRBJ1-4; V gene: TRBV4-1; clone size: .; CDR3 protein: CASSPSGEKLFF; CDR3 DNA: TGCGCCAGCAGCCCTTCGGGAGAAAAACTGTTTTTT
D gene: TRBD1; J gene: TRBJ2-3; V gene: TRBV5-1; clone size: once; CDR3 protein: CASSQGEDTQYF; CDR3 DNA: TGCGCCAGCAGCCAGGGGGAAGATACGCAGTATTTT
D gene: .; J gene: TRBJ1-2; V gene: TRBV30; clone size: .; CDR3 protein: CAWSDGGSQYGYTF; CDR3 DNA: TGTGCCTGGAGTGACGGCGGATCCCAATATGGCTACACCTTC
D gene: TRBD2; J gene: TRBJ2-6; V gene: TRBV10-2; clone size: .; CDR3 protein: CASSESSSGYGSGANVLTF; CDR3 DNA: TGCGCCAGCAGTGAGTCATCTAGCGGGTATGGCTCTGGGGCCAACGTCCTGACTTTC
D gene: .; J gene: TRBJ1-1; V gene: TRBV19; clone size: .; CDR3 protein: CASKVQGPNTEAFF; CDR3 DNA: TGTGCCAGTAAGGTGCAGGGGCCGAACACTGAAGCTTTCTTT
D gene: .; J gene: TRBJ1-2; V gene: TRBV5-1; clone size: .; CDR3 protein: CASSFWTDNYGYTF; CDR3 DNA: TGCGCCAGCAGCTTTTGGACAGATAACTATGGCTACACCTTC
D gene: .; J gene: TRBJ2-5; V gene: TRBV5-5; clone size: .; CDR3 protein: CASSFAAGAETQYF; CDR3 DNA: TGTGCCAGCAGCTTTGCAGCAGGGGCGGAGACCCAGTACTTC
D gene: TRBD2; J gene: TRBJ2-7; V gene: TRBV6-5; clone size: .; CDR3 protein: CASSRGGVIYEQYF; CDR3 DNA: TGTGCCAGCAGCCGGGGGGGCGTTATTTACGAGCAGTACTTC
D gene: .; J gene: TRBJ1-5; V gene: TRBV30; clone size: .; CDR3 protein: CAWNRGNDQPQHF; CDR3 DNA: TGTGCCTGGAACAGAGGGAACGATCAGCCCCAGCATTTT
D gene: .; J gene: TRBJ2-2; V gene: TRBV5-1; clone size: once; CDR3 protein: CASSAGAVNTGELFF; CDR3 DNA: TGCGCCAGCAGCGCGGGGGCGGTAAACACCGGGGAGCTGTTTTTT
D gene: .; J gene: TRBJ2-7; V gene: TRBV5-8; clone size: .; CDR3 protein: CASSDYVGTPF; CDR3 DNA: TGTGCCAGCAGCGATTACGTCGGGACTCCCTTC
D gene: .; J gene: TRBJ1-2; V gene: TRBV14; clone size: .; CDR3 protein: CARTEVENGYTF; CDR3 DNA: TGTGCCAGGACGGAGGTGGAAAATGGCTACACCTTC
D gene: .; J gene: TRBJ1-4; V gene: TRBV19; clone size: few; CDR3 protein: CASSIRREEKLFF; CDR3 DNA: TGTGCCAGTAGTATTCGACGGGAAGAAAAACTGTTTTTT
D gene: TRBD1; J gene: TRBJ1-2; V gene: TRBV5-4; clone size: .; CDR3 protein: CASSLDLEGAGNYGYTF; CDR3 DNA: TGTGCCAGCAGCTTGGATCTTGAGGGGGCGGGCAACTATGGCTACACCTTC
D gene: TRBD2; J gene: TRBJ2-5; V gene: TRBV11-2; clone size: .; CDR3 protein: CASAWTSGSTQYF; CDR3 DNA: TGTGCCAGCGCATGGACTAGCGGGTCCACCCAGTACTTC
D gene: TRBD1; J gene: TRBJ2-7; V gene: TRBV7-2; clone size: once; CDR3 protein: CASSLVQGAFYEQYF; CDR3 DNA: TGTGCCAGCAGCTTAGTTCAGGGGGCGTTTTACGAGCAGTACTTC
D gene: TRBD1; J gene: TRBJ2-5; V gene: TRBV4-1; clone size: .; CDR3 protein: CASSQVGGTGQYF; CDR3 DNA: TGCGCCAGCAGCCAAGTAGGAGGGACAGGGCAGTACTTC
D gene: TRBD1; J gene: TRBJ1-2; V gene: TRBV7-9; clone size: .; CDR3 protein: CATSGGADYGYTF; CDR3 DNA: TGTGCCACCTCAGGGGGCGCCGACTATGGCTACACCTTC
D gene: TRBD1; J gene: TRBJ1-2; V gene: TRBV6-5; clone size: few; CDR3 protein: CASSPQRQGGRGYTF; CDR3 DNA: TGTGCCAGCAGTCCCCAGCGACAGGGAGGTAGGGGCTACACCTTC
D gene: TRBD1; J gene: TRBJ1-1; V gene: TRBV19; clone size: .; CDR3 protein: CASSTNRGTEAFF; CDR3 DNA: TGTGCCAGTAGTACAAACAGGGGCACTGAAGCTTTCTTT
D gene: .; J gene: TRBJ2-7; V gene: TRBV6-5; clone size: .; CDR3 protein: CASRGLATYEQYF; CDR3 DNA: TGTGCCAGCAGGGGGCTGGCGACCTACGAGCAGTACTTC
D gene: TRBD1; J gene: TRBJ2-2; V gene: TRBV19; clone size: .; CDR3 protein: CASSFRDRNTGELFF; CDR3 DNA: TGTGCCAGTAGTTTCCGGGACAGGAACACCGGGGAGCTGTTTTTT
D gene: TRBD1; J gene: TRBJ2-6; V gene: TRBV2; clone size: .; CDR3 protein: CASSGGQGSPGANVLTF; CDR3 DNA: TGTGCCAGCAGCGGGGGACAGGGGTCCCCCGGGGCCAACGTCCTGACTTTC
D gene: .; J gene: TRBJ2-5; V gene: TRBV15; clone size: few; CDR3 protein: CATSRDRTQETQYF; CDR3 DNA: TGTGCCACCAGCAGAGACAGGACTCAAGAGACCCAGTACTTC
D gene: TRBD2; J gene: TRBJ2-1; V gene: TRBV13; clone size: .; CDR3 protein: CASSLASGGLISYNEQFF; CDR3 DNA: TGTGCCAGCAGCTTGGCTAGCGGCGGACTCATTTCCTACAATGAGCAGTTCTTC
D gene: TRBD2; J gene: TRBJ2-1; V gene: TRBV30; clone size: .; CDR3 protein: CAWGSGANYNEQFF; CDR3 DNA: TGTGCCTGGGGTAGCGGGGCCAATTACAATGAGCAGTTCTTC
D gene: .; J gene: TRBJ1-2; V gene: TRBV7-9; clone size: .; CDR3 protein: CASSPREGGYTF; CDR3 DNA: TGTGCCAGCAGCCCGAGGGAGGGCGGCTACACCTTC
D gene: TRBD1; J gene: TRBJ2-5; V gene: TRBV9; clone size: .; CDR3 protein: CASSVAGTGVRETQYF; CDR3 DNA: TGTGCCAGCAGCGTGGCCGGGACAGGGGTTAGAGAGACCCAGTACTTC
D gene: TRBD1; J gene: TRBJ1-6; V gene: TRBV5-1; clone size: .; CDR3 protein: CASSTGTGGGSPLHF; CDR3 DNA: TGCGCCAGCAGCACCGGGACAGGGGGCGGGTCACCCCTCCACTTT
D gene: TRBD1; J gene: TRBJ1-1; V gene: TRBV19; clone size: few; CDR3 protein: CASGDSYIEAFF; CDR3 DNA: TGTGCCAGTGGGGACAGTTATATAGAAGCTTTCTTT
D gene: TRBD1; J gene: TRBJ1-2; V gene: TRBV27; clone size: .; CDR3 protein: CASSFSQQGGIYGYTF; CDR3 DNA: TGTGCCAGCAGTTTCAGCCAACAGGGGGGTATCTATGGCTACACCTTC
D gene: .; J gene: TRBJ2-1; V gene: TRBV18; clone size: .; CDR3 protein: CASSRTALNNEQFF; CDR3 DNA: TGTGCCAGCTCTCGGACAGCCCTAAACAATGAGCAGTTCTTC
D gene: .; J gene: TRBJ1-3; V gene: TRBV6-1; clone size: .; CDR3 protein: CASYGGTGNTIYF; CDR3 DNA: TGTGCCAGCTACGGAGGTACTGGAAACACCATATATTTT
D gene: TRBD1; J gene: TRBJ1-1; V gene: TRBV9; clone size: .; CDR3 protein: CASSARQGNTEAFF; CDR3 DNA: TGTGCCAGCAGCGCCCGACAGGGCAACACTGAAGCTTTCTTT
D gene: TRBD2; J gene: TRBJ2-1; V gene: TRBV10-3; clone size: .; CDR3 protein: CASGTSGANNEQFF; CDR3 DNA: TGTGCCTCTGGGACTAGCGGGGCGAACAATGAGCAGTTCTTC